The 28 T cell receptor beta chains given below trace back to one sample, sequenced in a study of CD8 T cells in ankylosing spondylitis. General observations from the study: Blood from ankylosing spondylitis patients appeared to carry a characteristic roughly eight-variant TCR beta motif.

Their antigens remain unidentified. TCRdb ran MiXCR on the 5' RACE reads and lists one entry per CDR3 protein. The repertoire holds 700,000 or so distinct CDR3 sequences, with 15% to 20% as singletons. The sequenced material came from blood, either unsorted or a sorted T cell fraction (not recorded which). The receptors here all came from a male donor with ankylosing spondylitis.

This clonotype was counted between two and nine times. The V and J genes are TRBV7-2 and TRBJ2-1; 11 nucleotides line up with TRBD2. The ends lost 3 bases at V and 9 bases at J; junction bases unmatched: 7. Germline V gene lookup returns CDR1 SGHTA and CDR2 FQGNSA. The CDR3 runs 15 residues. The CDR3 reads CASSLGTSGVPEQFF. CDR3 nucleotide sequence: TGTGCCAGCAGCTTGGGGACTAGCGGAGTTCCTGAGCAGTTCTTC.

This clonotype was counted many times. The chain is built from TRBV29-1 and TRBJ1-1; D gene ambiguous. This CDR3 is 12 amino acids long. Trimming left V 4 bases short and J 0 bases short, with 6 bases between. Looked up from germline, CDR1 is SQVTM and CDR2 is ANQGSEA. CDR3 residues: CSVAGVNTEAFF. CDR3 DNA sequence: TGCAGCGTTGCAGGCGTGAACACTGAAGCTTTCTTT. Full variable domain (rest looked up from reference TRBV29-1 and TRBJ1-1): SAVISQKPSRDICQRGTSLTIQCQVDSQVTMMFWYRQQPGQSLTLIATANQGSEATYESGFVIDKFPISRPNLTFSTLTVSNMSPEDSSIYLCSVAGVNTEAFFGQGTRLTVV.

This clonotype was counted ten times or more. The chain carries TRBV24-1 and TRBJ2-3; TRBD1 matches 10 bases. Losses at the gene ends were 5 bases for V and 2 bases for J; bases not matched to a gene: 9. The germline gives CDR1 KGHDR, CDR2 SFDVKD. There are 17 residues in the CDR3. The CDR3 DNA sequence: TGTGCCACCAGTGGCCCAGGACAGGGGGACCACACAGATACGCAGTATTTT. This translates into CATSGPGQGDHTDTQYF.

This clonotype has only one observation. The rearrangement joins TRBV20-1 to TRBJ2-5; D not resolved. The V gene's germline CDR1 is DFQATT and CDR2 SNEGSKA (reference sequence). The CDR3 totals 12 residues. V was clipped by 6 bases and J by 2 bases, with 10 bases between them. The CDR3 DNA reads TGCAGTGCAAGTGACACACAAGAGACCCAGTACTTC. Protein sequence: CSASDTQETQYF.

This clonotype turned up a few times. The genes are TRBV5-1 and TRBJ2-2; tentative D call: TRBD1 (6 bases). Per germline, CDR1 SGHRS and CDR2 YFSETQ. This CDR3 comprises 16 residues. Trimming pared 2 bases from V and 2 bases from J, leaving 13 bases between. CDR3 coding DNA: TGCGCCAGCAGCTTCCCCGGGACACTTAACACCGGGGAGCTGTTTTTT. Protein sequence: CASSFPGTLNTGELFF.

This clonotype was observed a few times. CDR3 DNA sequence: TGCAGTGGGGGGGGGTGGGCAGATACGCAGTATTTT. The encoded protein is CSGGGWADTQYF. The V gene is TRBV20-1, the J gene TRBJ2-3; 7 bases match TRBD2. Germline values: CDR1 DFQATT, CDR2 SNEGSKA (reference sequence). V dropped 7 bases and J dropped 4; count of bases not matched to a gene: 5. CDR3 size: 12 residues.

The chain employs TRBV20-1 and TRBJ2-5, with a tentative D call TRBD1 (6 bases). The CDR3 has 16 residues. Germline lookup yields CDR1 DFQATT and CDR2 SNEGSKA (reference sequence). V was cut by 6 bases and J by 5 bases, with 25 bases left in between. The DNA for the CDR3 is TGCAGTGCCAGACCAGTCGGCAGGGGCCTGAAGGAGACCCAGTACTTC. It specifies CSARPVGRGLKETQYF.

The rearrangement links TRBV19 to TRBJ2-6, with D perhaps matching TRBD1 (6 bases). This CDR3 is built from 15 residues. V lost 5 bases and J lost 2, with 10 bases in between. Germline V CDR1 and CDR2: LNHDA, SQIVND (reference sequence). CDR3 sequence (DNA): TGTGCCAGTAGTGAGCCAGGGGCTGGGGCCAACGTCCTGACTTTC. Amino acids: CASSEPGAGANVLTF.

This clonotype showed up just a few times. This chain joins TRBV5-1 and TRBJ2-7, with D tentatively TRBD2 (6 bases). V shed 0 bases and J shed 2 bases, with 12 bases lying between them. Germline assignment: CDR1 SGHRS and CDR2 YFSETQ. The CDR3 extends over 15 amino acids. CDR3 bases: TGCGCCAGCAGCTTGGTGCTAGCGCAAACCTACGAGCAGTACTTC. As protein: CASSLVLAQTYEQYF.

This clonotype showed up just a few times. The chain combines TRBV12-3 or TRBV12-4 with TRBJ1-2; unclear D gene. V gave up 3 bases and J gave up 7 bases, with 9 bases separating them. The CDR3 spans 12 residues. The CDR3 region is CASSLWARGYTF. The CDR3, as DNA: TGTGCCAGCAGTTTGTGGGCCCGTGGCTACACCTTC.

V is TRBV6-2 or TRBV6-3 and J is TRBJ2-1; D may correspond to TRBD1 or TRBD2 (5 bases each). V was pared by 8 bases and J by 6 bases, with 20 bases between. Germline V gene lookup returns CDR1 MNHEY and CDR2 SVGEGT. The length of the CDR3 is 15 residues. The CDR3 coding sequence is TGTGCCAGCGATGCCGGGACGTCCTGGCTCAATGAGCAGTTCTTC. It translates to CASDAGTSWLNEQFF.

The chain links TRBV5-1 to TRBJ1-6; 9 nucleotides agree with TRBD1. The CDR3 loop spans 15 amino acids. From germline, CDR1 is SGHRS and CDR2 YFSETQ. J gave up 8 bases and V 0 bases, and 3 bases lay outside the gene matches. The CDR3 nucleotides read TGCGCCAGCAGCTTGGGGGGACAGGGAGATTCACCCCTCCACTTT. Its protein product is CASSLGGQGDSPLHF.

This clonotype has a single count. The chain joins TRBV6-5 to TRBJ2-3; the match to TRBD2 covers 8 bases. The CDR3 contains 17 residues. The germline gives CDR1 MNHEY, CDR2 SVGAGI. Losses at the gene ends were 6 bases for V and 3 bases for J; bases not matched to a gene: 14. The CDR3 region has the DNA TGTGCCAGCAGCTATAAGGGGAGCGGGAGTGCGACAGATACGCAGTATTTT. Its translation is CASSYKGSGSATDTQYF.

This chain's CDR3 is CASSLYLEDEQFF. The CDR3 DNA sequence: TGTGCCAGCAGCCTTTACCTTGAGGATGAGCAGTTCTTC. The rearrangement uses TRBV7-9 and TRBJ2-1; no firm D call. The CDR3 runs 13 residues. Germline CDR1 SEHNR, CDR2 FQNEAQ (reference sequence). V was clipped by 5 bases and J by 8 bases, with 13 bases between them.

This clonotype was counted only a few times. This chain uses TRBV4-3 with TRBJ2-7, with TRBD1 matching over 9 bases. The ends lost 1 base at V and 3 bases at J; junction bases unmatched: 7. CDR3 length: 16 amino acids. Germline CDR1 LGHNA, CDR2 YSLEER. The CDR3 sequence: CASSQGSGTGLYEQYF. CDR3 nucleotide sequence: TGCGCCAGCAGCCAAGGGTCTGGGACAGGGCTCTACGAGCAGTACTTC.

Many counts were recorded for this clonotype. Sequence at one end of the junction differs from germline and may be a read error. The J gene is TRBJ1-1, the V gene TRBV5-1; TRBD1 is a possible D gene (6 bases). CDR1 is SGHRS and CDR2 is YFSETQ in the germline V gene. CDR3 length: 14 amino acids. The CDR3 nucleotides are TGTGCCAGCAGCTGGGGGCAGGGAGGAACTGAAGCTTTCTTT. Protein product: CASSWGQGGTEAFF. The full variable domain, in which reference TRBV5-1 and TRBJ1-1 provide the parts outside the CDR3, is KAGVTQTPRYLIKTRGQQVTLSCSPISGHRSVSWYQQTPGQGLQFLFEYFSETQRNKGNFPGRFSGRQFSNSRSEMNVSTLELGDSALYLCASSWGQGGTEAFFGQGTRLTVV.

This sequence joins TRBV4-3 and TRBJ2-1; D assignment may be TRBD1 or TRBD2 (5 bases each). The CDR3 runs 13 residues. Germline V gene sequence: CDR1 LGHNA, CDR2 YSLEER. V was trimmed by 4 bases and J by 9 bases, leaving 13 bases between them. The CDR3 reads CASSPRGYGEQFF. DNA of the CDR3: TGCGCCAGCAGCCCACGGGGCTACGGTGAGCAGTTCTTC.

This clonotype appeared a few times. The chain combines TRBV5-1 with TRBJ1-1; D is ambiguous. Per the germline V gene, CDR1 is SGHRS and CDR2 is YFSETQ. Trimming pared 2 bases from V and 1 base from J, leaving 12 bases between. This CDR3 has 15 residues. CDR3 amino acids: CASSLEYLSNTEAFF. Written as DNA, the CDR3 is TGCGCCAGCAGCTTAGAATACCTATCGAACACTGAAGCTTTCTTT.

In its sample, this clonotype was seen many times. This chain joins TRBV5-5 and TRBJ1-1; maybe TRBD1 (5 bases). The CDR3 sequence is 15 residues long. Germline CDR1 and CDR2: SGHKS and YYEKEE (reference sequence). V shed 3 bases and J shed 1 base, with 13 bases lying between them. CDR3 sequence: CASSYTPGANTEAFF. CDR3 nucleotide sequence: TGTGCCAGCAGCTATACTCCTGGGGCGAACACTGAAGCTTTCTTT.

This clonotype was picked up a small number of times. The V and J genes are TRBV5-6 and TRBJ1-1; TRBD1 aligns across 12 bases. This CDR3 has 16 amino acids. CDR1 and CDR2 from the germline V gene are SGHDT and YYEEEE. Trimming removed 4 bases from V and 1 base from J; junction bases left unmatched: 5. In DNA form, the CDR3 reads TGTGCCAGCAGCGGGGACAGGGGGCGTGGGAACACTGAAGCTTTCTTT. Residues: CASSGDRGRGNTEAFF. The variable domain in full, completed from reference TRBV5-6 and TRBJ1-1, reads DAGVTQSPTHLIKTRGQQVTLRCSPKSGHDTVSWYQQALGQGPQFIFQYYEEEERQRGNFPDRFSGHQFPNYSSELNVNALLLGDSALYLCASSGDRGRGNTEAFFGQGTRLTVV.

The V call is TRBV6-2 or TRBV6-3, the J call TRBJ2-7, with a possible D match to TRBD2 (6 bases). Germline V CDR1 and CDR2: MNHEY, SVGEGT. V was trimmed by 7 bases and J by 3 bases, leaving 16 bases between them. This CDR3 is built from 14 residues. As DNA, the CDR3 is TGTGCCAGCACCCCGGCGGGAATCGTCTACGAGCAGTACTTC. This codes for CASTPAGIVYEQYF.

The J gene is TRBJ2-2, the V gene TRBV12-3 or TRBV12-4; 12 nucleotides agree with TRBD1. This CDR3 is 18 amino acids long. J gave up 4 bases and V 3 bases, and 9 bases lay outside the gene matches. The CDR3 bases are TGTGCCAGCAGTTTGCCCCGGGACAGGGGGCTAATCACCGGGGAGCTGTTTTTT. This encodes CASSLPRDRGLITGELFF.

The chain employs TRBV27 and TRBJ1-1, with D maybe TRBD1 (6 bases). V lost 8 bases to trimming and J lost 4 bases, with 17 bases between them. CDR1 is MNHEY, CDR2 SMNVEV, per germline (reference sequence). The CDR3 length is 14 residues. The CDR3: CASGGGGAGTEAFF. Here the CDR3 DNA reads TGTGCCAGCGGCGGGGGGGGCGCGGGCACTGAAGCTTTCTTT.

This clonotype was recorded many times. The chain couples TRBV20-1 to TRBJ2-3; D is perhaps TRBD1 or TRBD2 (6 bases each). This CDR3 region has 15 residues. Per the germline V gene, CDR1 is DFQATT and CDR2 is SNEGSKA (reference sequence). The V end lost 5 bases, the J end lost 2 bases, and 17 bases lay between the germline ends. CDR3 region: CSAPLEGGLTDTQYF. DNA of the CDR3: TGCAGTGCTCCACTCGAGGGGGGTCTCACAGATACGCAGTATTTT.

This clonotype was counted only a few times. The chain uses TRBV4-1 and TRBJ1-1; a possible D gene is TRBD1 (6 bases). This CDR3 spans 14 amino acids. Trimming cost V 6 bases and J 1 base, with 12 bases left between them. Germline V gene data show CDR1 as MGHRA and CDR2 as YSYEKL. The CDR3 bases are TGCGCCAGCAGGCGCGAGGGACAGAACACTGAAGCTTTCTTT. Residues: CASRREGQNTEAFF.

This clonotype was counted many times. The rearrangement uses TRBV29-1 and TRBJ1-1; no clear D gene. Germline CDR1 and CDR2: SQVTM and ANQGSEA. Trimming removed 3 bases at V and 1 base at J, with 6 bases between. There are 12 residues in the CDR3. CDR3 sequence: CSVEAGNTEAFF. Here the CDR3 DNA reads TGCAGCGTTGAGGCAGGGAACACTGAAGCTTTCTTT.

V gene TRBV5-1 combines with J gene TRBJ2-5; D perhaps matches TRBD2 (5 bases). The CDR3 consists of 15 residues. The germline V gene has CDR1 SGHRS and CDR2 YFSETQ. V lost 4 bases, J lost 5 bases, and 18 bases lay in between. CDR3 amino acids: CASSASPLGGETQYF. The DNA for the CDR3 is TGCGCCAGCAGCGCGAGTCCCTTGGGCGGGGAGACCCAGTACTTC.

This clonotype was counted between two and nine times. CDR3 loop: CASSQGGWSTGELFF. CDR3 in DNA: TGCGCCAGCAGCCAAGGAGGGTGGAGCACCGGGGAGCTGTTTTTT. The rearrangement joins TRBV4-3 to TRBJ2-2; TRBD2 is a possible D gene (5 bases). The CDR3 runs 15 residues. Germline V gene sequence: CDR1 LGHNA, CDR2 YSLEER. The V end was cut by 1 base, the J end by 4 bases, with 10 bases between.